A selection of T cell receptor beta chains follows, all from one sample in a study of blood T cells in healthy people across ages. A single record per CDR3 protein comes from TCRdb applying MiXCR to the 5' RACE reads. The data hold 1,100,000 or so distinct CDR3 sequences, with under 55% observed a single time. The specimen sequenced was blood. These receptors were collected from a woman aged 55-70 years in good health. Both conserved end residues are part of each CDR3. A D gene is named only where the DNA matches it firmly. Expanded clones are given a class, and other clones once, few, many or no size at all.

CDR3 protein: CASSYGPGAHFSYNEQFF
CDR3 DNA: TGTGCCAGCAGTTACGGTCCAGGGGCCCATTTCTCCTACAATGAGCAGTTCTTC
clone size: many
J gene: TRBJ2-1
D gene: .
V gene: TRBV6-5

CDR3 protein: CASSFRQGWDYGYTF
CDR3 DNA: TGTGCCAGCAGTTTCCGACAGGGCTGGGACTATGGCTACACCTTC
clone size: .
J gene: TRBJ1-2
D gene: TRBD1
V gene: TRBV6-4

CDR3 protein: CASSGLQGLYPSTDTQYF
CDR3 DNA: TGTGCCAGCAGCGGGCTCCAGGGGCTATACCCTAGCACAGATACGCAGTATTTT
clone size: few
J gene: TRBJ2-3
D gene: .
V gene: TRBV21-1

CDR3 protein: CATAPDRDSPLHF
CDR3 DNA: TGTGCCACCGCCCCGGACAGGGACTCACCCCTCCACTTT
clone size: .
J gene: TRBJ1-6
D gene: TRBD1
V gene: TRBV28

CDR3 protein: CASRRESSGNTIYF
CDR3 DNA: TGTGCCAGCAGACGGGAGAGCTCTGGAAACACCATATATTTT
clone size: few
J gene: TRBJ1-3
D gene: .
V gene: TRBV12-3/TRBV12-4

CDR3 protein: CASSEDRPNTGELFF
CDR3 DNA: TGTGCCAGCAGCGAGGACAGGCCCAACACCGGGGAACTGTTTTTT
clone size: .
J gene: TRBJ2-2
D gene: TRBD1
V gene: TRBV2

CDR3 protein: CASSLMSTDTQYF
CDR3 DNA: TGTGCCAGCAGCTTAATGTCCACAGATACGCAGTATTTT
clone size: few
J gene: TRBJ2-3
D gene: .
V gene: TRBV7-9

CDR3 protein: CASSAPPQDTQYF
CDR3 DNA: TGTGCCAGCAGCGCACCACCCCAGGATACGCAGTATTTT
clone size: .
J gene: TRBJ2-3
D gene: .
V gene: TRBV2

CDR3 protein: CASSQVRTADYNEQFF
CDR3 DNA: TGTGCCAGCAGCCAAGTTAGGACGGCTGACTACAATGAGCAGTTCTTC
clone size: .
J gene: TRBJ2-1
D gene: .
V gene: TRBV3-1

CDR3 protein: CASSLYPGVRDTGELFF
CDR3 DNA: TGCGCCAGCAGCCTTTATCCAGGGGTGAGGGACACCGGGGAGCTGTTTTTT
clone size: .
J gene: TRBJ2-2
D gene: .
V gene: TRBV5-1

CDR3 protein: CASSPLAPEGDTQYF
CDR3 DNA: TGTGCCAGCAGTCCACTAGCCCCGGAGGGAGATACGCAGTATTTT
clone size: once
J gene: TRBJ2-3
D gene: .
V gene: TRBV12-3/TRBV12-4

CDR3 protein: CASTSPSSTDTQYF
CDR3 DNA: TGTGCCAGCACCTCGCCCTCTAGCACAGATACGCAGTATTTT
clone size: .
J gene: TRBJ2-3
D gene: .
V gene: TRBV6-5

CDR3 protein: CASSLARGAGLTDTQYF
CDR3 DNA: TGTGCCAGCAGCTTAGCGCGAGGAGCGGGACTCACAGATACGCAGTATTTT
clone size: few
J gene: TRBJ2-3
D gene: TRBD2
V gene: TRBV7-2

CDR3 protein: CSVVGRFPYEQYF
CDR3 DNA: TGCAGCGTTGTGGGACGGTTCCCCTACGAGCAGTACTTC
clone size: few
J gene: TRBJ2-7
D gene: .
V gene: TRBV29-1

CDR3 protein: CASSPGLRETNEKLFF
CDR3 DNA: TGTGCCAGCAGCCCGGGACTGAGGGAGACTAATGAAAAACTGTTTTTT
clone size: .
J gene: TRBJ1-4
D gene: .
V gene: TRBV9

CDR3 protein: CASSVRGMGANVLTF
CDR3 DNA: TGTGCCAGCAGTGTCAGGGGTATGGGGGCCAACGTCCTGACTTTC
clone size: .
J gene: TRBJ2-6
D gene: .
V gene: TRBV2

CDR3 protein: CASSFGPVADTQYF
CDR3 DNA: TGTGCCAGCAGCTTTGGACCAGTCGCGGATACGCAGTATTTT
clone size: few
J gene: TRBJ2-3
D gene: .
V gene: TRBV11-1

CDR3 protein: CASSLSGRKSYEQYF
CDR3 DNA: TGTGCCAGCAGCTTAAGCGGGAGGAAGTCCTACGAGCAGTACTTC
clone size: few
J gene: TRBJ2-7
D gene: TRBD2
V gene: TRBV7-9